This T cell receptor beta chain was sequenced in a study of response to subunit inactivated influenza vaccine. One entry per CDR3 protein results from TCRdb running MiXCR on the RT-PCR reads. The sample yields more than 600,000 distinct CDR3 sequences, around 20% seen once. This CDR3 comprises 13 residues. V was clipped by 3 bases and J by 13 bases, with 15 bases between them. As concerns this clonotype: What it binds is not known.

Study conclusions and caveats: Researchers suggested that each seasonal influenza vaccination recruits few new T cells.

The input for sequencing was PBMCs from blood, taken about 5 days after vaccination. The clonotype comes from a man in his fifties or sixties who received an inactivated influenza vaccine. V gene TRBV12-3 or TRBV12-4 combines with J gene TRBJ1-4; weak D call: TRBD1 (5 bases). CDR3 residues: CASSLIQGSLLFF. Written as DNA, the CDR3 is TGTGCCAGCAGTTTGATTCAGGGAAGTTTACTGTTTTTT.